Listed below are T cell receptor beta chains from one sample, sequenced in a study of shared clonotypes between healthy human individuals. This table comes from immunoSEQ multiplex PCR, and its TCRdb copy is limited to in-frame clones, with some not included. Of over 2 million clones in the sample, about 95% were seen once. Sample: naive CD4+ T cells sorted from blood. The origin of the receptors is a man between 18 and 35 years old in good health. The CDR3 runs from the conserved cysteine through the conserved F or W. D genes are given only for firm matches. Not every row has a clone size; where given, it reads once, few, many or a size class.

D: NA
V: TRBV7-2
J: TRBJ2-3
size: NA
CDR3: CASSIRQVSSTDTQYF
DNA: TGTGCCAGCAGCATACGACAGGTCTCTAGCACAGATACGCAGTATTTT

D: TRBD1
V: TRBV19
J: TRBJ1-5
size: NA
CDR3: CASSEGTGNQPQHF
DNA: TGTGCCAGTAGTGAGGGGACAGGCAATCAGCCCCAGCATTTT

D: TRBD1
V: TRBV13
J: TRBJ2-5
size: NA
CDR3: CASSFDRGRETQYF
DNA: TGTGCCAGCAGCTTCGACAGGGGGCGGGAGACCCAGTACTTC

D: NA
V: TRBV7-9
J: TRBJ1-1
size: NA
CDR3: CASSLAGLNTEAFF
DNA: TGTGCCAGCAGCTTAGCCGGCTTGAACACTGAAGCTTTCTTT

D: NA
V: TRBV4-1
J: TRBJ1-5
size: NA
CDR3: CASSQAGRQGSQPQHF
DNA: TGCGCCAGCAGCCAAGCTGGACGGCAGGGTAGTCAGCCCCAGCATTTT

D: TRBD1
V: TRBV6-5
J: TRBJ1-2
size: NA
CDR3: CAIRDSHYGYTF
DNA: TGTGCCATCCGGGACAGCCACTATGGCTACACCTTC

D: TRBD1
V: TRBV11-3
J: TRBJ1-1
size: NA
CDR3: CASSPGQGATSEAFF
DNA: TGTGCCAGCAGCCCAGGACAGGGGGCCACTTCTGAAGCTTTCTTT

D: TRBD2
V: TRBV7-2
J: TRBJ2-1
size: NA
CDR3: CASSLALAGYNEQFF
DNA: TGTGCCAGCAGCTTAGCCCTAGCGGGATACAATGAGCAGTTCTTC

D: NA
V: TRBV7-2
J: TRBJ1-3
size: NA
CDR3: CASSTSGAYGNTIYF
DNA: TGTGCCAGCAGCACTTCCGGGGCTTATGGAAACACCATATATTTT

D: TRBD1
V: TRBV6-5
J: TRBJ2-2
size: NA
CDR3: CASRRDSQRGELFF
DNA: TGTGCCAGCAGACGGGACAGTCAGAGGGGGGAGCTGTTTTTT

D: TRBD2
V: TRBV2
J: TRBJ2-1
size: NA
CDR3: CASREKLAGGGNEQFF
DNA: TGTGCCAGCAGGGAAAAACTAGCGGGGGGCGGGAATGAGCAGTTCTTC

D: NA
V: TRBV6-6
J: TRBJ1-1
size: NA
CDR3: CASSSTDRGNTEAFF
DNA: TGTGCCAGCAGTTCGACGGATCGAGGGAACACTGAAGCTTTCTTT

D: NA
V: TRBV25-1
J: TRBJ1-2
size: NA
CDR3: CASSSSANYGYTF
DNA: TGTGCCAGCAGTTCGTCGGCTAACTATGGCTACACCTTC

D: NA
V: TRBV18
J: TRBJ2-2
size: NA
CDR3: CASSPLIPRGELFF
DNA: TGTGCCAGCTCACCTCTGATACCTAGAGGGGAGCTGTTTTTT

D: NA
V: TRBV6-5
J: TRBJ1-2
size: NA
CDR3: CASSYDRDYGYTF
DNA: TGTGCCAGCAGTTACGATCGAGATTACGGCTACACCTTC

D: NA
V: TRBV28
J: TRBJ1-1
size: NA
CDR3: CASNYNSAVAFF
DNA: TGTGCCAGCAATTATAACTCGGCGGTTGCTTTCTTT

D: NA
V: TRBV18
J: TRBJ2-2
size: NA
CDR3: CASSPPSGTNTGELFF
DNA: TGTGCCAGCTCACCACCATCTGGGACGAACACCGGGGAGCTGTTTTTT

D: NA
V: TRBV27
J: TRBJ2-3
size: NA
CDR3: CASSSTSWGKGTDTQYF
DNA: TGTGCCAGCAGTTCAACCTCGTGGGGGAAGGGCACAGATACGCAGTATTTT

D: NA
V: TRBV4-3
J: TRBJ2-3
size: NA
CDR3: CASSQDLGPGGTSTDTQYF
DNA: TGCGCCAGCAGCCAAGATCTTGGGCCAGGAGGTACTAGCACAGATACGCAGTATTTT

D: NA
V: TRBV7-2
J: TRBJ2-7
size: NA
CDR3: CASSLVLQIEYF
DNA: TGTGCCAGCAGCTTAGTCCTCCAGATAGAGTACTTC

D: TRBD2
V: TRBV5-1
J: TRBJ2-1
size: once
CDR3: CASSLVTSGRNEQFF
DNA: TGCGCCAGCAGCTTAGTAACTAGCGGGAGAAATGAGCAGTTCTTC

D: NA
V: TRBV5-4
J: TRBJ1-6
size: NA
CDR3: CASSSPNSPLHF
DNA: TGTGCCAGCAGCTCTCCTAATTCACCCCTCCACTTT

D: TRBD1
V: TRBV6-1
J: TRBJ1-5
size: NA
CDR3: CASGDRDRNQPQHF
DNA: TGTGCCAGCGGAGACCGGGACAGAAATCAGCCCCAGCATTTT

D: NA
V: TRBV14
J: TRBJ1-2
size: NA
CDR3: CASSQDLSGIYGYTF
DNA: TGTGCCAGCAGCCAAGATCTCAGCGGGATCTATGGCTACACCTTC

D: NA
V: TRBV30
J: TRBJ2-1
size: NA
CDR3: CAWSVLGVEQFF
DNA: TGTGCCTGGAGTGTATTGGGGGTTGAGCAGTTCTTC

D: TRBD2
V: TRBV5-1
J: TRBJ2-5
size: NA
CDR3: CASSLEASGGAETQYF
DNA: TGCGCCAGCAGCTTGGAAGCTAGCGGGGGGGCGGAGACCCAGTACTTC

D: NA
V: TRBV5-6
J: TRBJ2-1
size: NA
CDR3: CASSLAWGAQFF
DNA: TGTGCCAGCAGCTTGGCTTGGGGCGCCCAATTCTTC

D: TRBD1
V: TRBV5-1
J: TRBJ2-1
size: once
CDR3: CASSLRTGTPYNEQFF
DNA: TGCGCCAGCAGCTTGAGGACAGGGACCCCCTACAATGAGCAGTTCTTC

D: NA
V: TRBV5-1
J: TRBJ2-7
size: NA
CDR3: CASSLGLLRGEQYF
DNA: TGCGCCAGCAGCTTGGGACTTCTCCGAGGCGAGCAGTACTTC

D: NA
V: TRBV27
J: TRBJ1-6
size: NA
CDR3: CASSLLDLLDSPLHF
DNA: TGTGCCAGCAGTTTATTGGACCTTCTAGATTCACCCCTCCACTTT

D: NA
V: TRBV2
J: TRBJ1-1
size: NA
CDR3: CASSDSSDTEAFF
DNA: TGTGCCAGCAGTGATTCCAGTGACACTGAAGCTTTCTTT

D: NA
V: TRBV1
J: TRBJ1-5
size: once
CDR3: CTSSPVAGTADQPQHF
DNA: TGCACCAGCAGCCCTGTGGCAGGGACCGCCGATCAGCCCCAGCATTTT

D: NA
V: TRBV28
J: TRBJ1-1
size: NA
CDR3: CASSFQQKAEAFF
DNA: TGTGCCAGCAGTTTTCAACAGAAGGCTGAAGCTTTCTTT

D: NA
V: TRBV29-1
J: TRBJ2-5
size: NA
CDR3: CSVARTPQETQYF
DNA: TGCAGCGTTGCCCGGACACCCCAAGAGACCCAGTACTTC

D: TRBD1
V: TRBV5-5
J: TRBJ2-4
size: NA
CDR3: CASSWAQGATKNIQYF
DNA: TGTGCCAGCAGCTGGGCCCAGGGGGCGACCAAAAACATTCAGTACTTC

D: TRBD2
V: TRBV19
J: TRBJ2-7
size: NA
CDR3: CASSITSGAYEQYF
DNA: TGTGCCAGTAGTATAACTAGCGGAGCCTACGAGCAGTACTTC